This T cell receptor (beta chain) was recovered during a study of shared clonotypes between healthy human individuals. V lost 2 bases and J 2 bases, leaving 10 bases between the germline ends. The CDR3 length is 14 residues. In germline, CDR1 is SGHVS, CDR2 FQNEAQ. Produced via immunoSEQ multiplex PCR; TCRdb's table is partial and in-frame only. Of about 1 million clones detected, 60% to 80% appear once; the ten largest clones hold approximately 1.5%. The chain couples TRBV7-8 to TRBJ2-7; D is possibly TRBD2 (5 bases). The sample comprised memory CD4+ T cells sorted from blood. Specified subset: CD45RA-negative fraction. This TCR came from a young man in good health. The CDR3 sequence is CASSLTSNPYEQYF. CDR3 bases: TGTGCCAGCAGCTTAACTAGTAACCCCTACGAGCAGTACTTC.